This is a list of T cell receptor beta chains from one sample in a study of identical twins. MiXCR, run by TCRdb on the 5' RACE reads, gives a single entry per CDR3 protein. The sample shows 350,000 to 450,000 distinct CDR3 sequences, around a sixth of them seen only once. Sequences were obtained from naive T cells sorted from blood. These TCRs come from a man between 50 and 59 years old in good health. CDR3s include the opening cysteine and the closing phenylalanine or tryptophan.

j_gene: TRBJ1-3; len: 15; v_gene: TRBV4-2; CDR3aa: CASSQEQGTGNTIYF
j_gene: TRBJ2-7; len: 13; v_gene: TRBV28; CDR3aa: CASSLSRDYEQYF
j_gene: TRBJ2-7; len: 15; v_gene: TRBV11-2; CDR3aa: CASSAKPDRTYEQYF
j_gene: TRBJ2-5; len: 16; v_gene: TRBV7-9; CDR3aa: CASSLAGSGEQETQYF
j_gene: TRBJ2-7; len: 14; v_gene: TRBV7-9; CDR3aa: CASSLSGTQYEQYF
j_gene: TRBJ2-1; len: 12; v_gene: TRBV12-3/TRBV12-4; CDR3aa: CASSFWGNEQFF
j_gene: TRBJ2-3; len: 16; v_gene: TRBV20-1; CDR3aa: CSATNPSGESTDTQYF
j_gene: TRBJ2-1; len: 14; v_gene: TRBV20-1; CDR3aa: CSAKRGVNYNEQFF
j_gene: TRBJ2-2; len: 17; v_gene: TRBV28; CDR3aa: CASRKDRDYHLTGELFF
j_gene: TRBJ2-2; len: 14; v_gene: TRBV10-3; CDR3aa: CAIRNGQNTGELFF
j_gene: TRBJ2-7; len: 17; v_gene: TRBV6-4; CDR3aa: CASSDSKSTGKANEQYF
j_gene: TRBJ1-1; len: 12; v_gene: TRBV6-1; CDR3aa: CASTGDRGEAFF
j_gene: TRBJ2-1; len: 16; v_gene: TRBV4-1; CDR3aa: CASSQGAGGGYNEQFF
j_gene: TRBJ1-2; len: 13; v_gene: TRBV7-2; CDR3aa: CASSLGGPDGYTF
j_gene: TRBJ2-4; len: 18; v_gene: TRBV20-1; CDR3aa: CSARDPSAGRARVDIQYF
j_gene: TRBJ2-2; len: 15; v_gene: TRBV20-1; CDR3aa: CSARLAGKNTGELFF
j_gene: TRBJ2-7; len: 16; v_gene: TRBV29-1; CDR3aa: CSAFGTSGRFEYEQYF
j_gene: TRBJ2-3; len: 13; v_gene: TRBV19; CDR3aa: CATQLGGADTQYF
j_gene: TRBJ2-1; len: 21; v_gene: TRBV20-1; CDR3aa: CSARDPRRGQGSNLGPWEQFF
j_gene: TRBJ2-3; len: 18; v_gene: TRBV4-3; CDR3aa: CASSQEAVDRGKADTQYF
j_gene: TRBJ1-2; len: 15; v_gene: TRBV7-9; CDR3aa: CASSSAWGAQYGYTF
j_gene: TRBJ1-4; len: 12; v_gene: TRBV7-9; CDR3aa: CASSSTVEKLFF
j_gene: TRBJ2-1; len: 11; v_gene: TRBV2; CDR3aa: CASSAMGEQFF
j_gene: TRBJ2-1; len: 12; v_gene: TRBV29-1; CDR3aa: CSVVRGWNEQFF
j_gene: TRBJ1-2; len: 12; v_gene: TRBV6-5; CDR3aa: CASSSRGSGYTF
j_gene: TRBJ2-5; len: 13; v_gene: TRBV9; CDR3aa: CASSVDVGETQYF
j_gene: TRBJ2-3; len: 14; v_gene: TRBV20-1; CDR3aa: CSARSPSSTDTQYF
j_gene: TRBJ1-5; len: 15; v_gene: TRBV12-3/TRBV12-4; CDR3aa: CASSPKRGFNQPQHF
j_gene: TRBJ1-2; len: 12; v_gene: TRBV7-2; CDR3aa: CASSLGRHRYTF
j_gene: TRBJ2-3; len: 13; v_gene: TRBV9; CDR3aa: CASSVVSGGTQYF
j_gene: TRBJ2-6; len: 15; v_gene: TRBV7-3; CDR3aa: CASSSMGGRANVLTF
j_gene: TRBJ2-7; len: 14; v_gene: TRBV7-9; CDR3aa: CASSLELGVGEQYF
j_gene: TRBJ2-2; len: 13; v_gene: TRBV7-9; CDR3aa: CASSTKGTGELFF
j_gene: TRBJ2-2; len: 15; v_gene: TRBV15; CDR3aa: CATSRDIRDTGELFF
j_gene: TRBJ2-2; len: 15; v_gene: TRBV11-2; CDR3aa: CASSPRQPMTGELFF
j_gene: TRBJ2-4; len: 11; v_gene: TRBV29-1; CDR3aa: CSGTGESIQYF
j_gene: TRBJ2-5; len: 15; v_gene: TRBV12-3/TRBV12-4; CDR3aa: CASSSDTGWQETQYF
j_gene: TRBJ1-1; len: 14; v_gene: TRBV6-2/TRBV6-3; CDR3aa: CASWEVGQFAEAFF
j_gene: TRBJ1-1; len: 14; v_gene: TRBV15; CDR3aa: CATRNDRDSGKAFF
j_gene: TRBJ2-7; len: 14; v_gene: TRBV20-1; CDR3aa: CSASRSRGAYEQYF
j_gene: TRBJ2-7; len: 13; v_gene: TRBV2; CDR3aa: CAGRQDTFYEQYF
j_gene: TRBJ1-5; len: 15; v_gene: TRBV2; CDR3aa: CASSEPPGRNQPQHF
j_gene: TRBJ1-6; len: 15; v_gene: TRBV27; CDR3aa: CASSFSTGGRSPLHF
j_gene: TRBJ2-6; len: 18; v_gene: TRBV11-2; CDR3aa: CASSSPGTGPSGANVLTF
j_gene: TRBJ1-1; len: 12; v_gene: TRBV20-1; CDR3aa: CSARIVGTEAFF
j_gene: TRBJ2-1; len: 17; v_gene: TRBV4-2; CDR3aa: CASSQELAGAIYNEQFF
j_gene: TRBJ2-1; len: 16; v_gene: TRBV12-3/TRBV12-4; CDR3aa: CASSGTSGQYYNEQFF
j_gene: TRBJ2-7; len: 13; v_gene: TRBV20-1; CDR3aa: CSATTGNSYEQYF
j_gene: TRBJ2-5; len: 15; v_gene: TRBV25-1; CDR3aa: CASSTIGGGSETQYF
j_gene: TRBJ2-7; len: 13; v_gene: TRBV6-1; CDR3aa: CASTSGYPYEQYF
j_gene: TRBJ2-6; len: 14; v_gene: TRBV20-1; CDR3aa: CSAGDLPGANVLTF